The 31 T cell receptor beta chains presented below share a single source sample, sequenced in a study of CD8+CD57+ T cells in acquired aplastic anemia. Genomic DNA served as template for TCR beta VDJ and CDR3 profiling. A single record per CDR3 protein comes from TCRdb applying MiXCR to the reads. The sample has about 62,000 distinct CDR3 sequences, about 54% seen once. The sequenced material came from sorted CD4+, CD8+, or CD8+CD57+ T cells (not recorded which) from PBMCs. These receptors were obtained from a human donor in good health, serving as a control.

In the case of this clonotype: No conserved phenylalanine or tryptophan is present at the end of the CDR3, so a read error is the likely explanation. The gene calls are TRBV11-1 and TRBJ2-1, with a weak D call TRBD1 (7 bases). This CDR3 is built from 15 residues. V lost 8 bases to trimming and J lost 8 bases, with 22 bases between them. Germline V lookup: CDR1 SGHAT, CDR2 FQDESV (reference sequence). The CDR3 is CASRYTGTAGHEQFS. Written as DNA, the CDR3 is TGTGCCAGCCGATACACCGGGACAGCGGGTCATGAGCAGTTCTCC.

The chain couples TRBV7-6 to TRBJ2-2, with TRBD1 matching 9 bases. Unmatched junction bases numbered 11, after V lost 5 bases and J lost 7 bases. CDR1 is SGHVS and CDR2 is FNYEAQ in the germline V gene. CDR3 length equals 16 residues. CDR3 sequence: CASSLLTGGASGELFF. The CDR3 DNA reads as TGTGCCAGCAGCCTATTAACAGGGGGCGCGAGCGGGGAGCTGTTTTTT.

The J gene is TRBJ1-1, the V gene TRBV19; no firm D call. CDR1 and CDR2 from the germline V gene are LNHDA and SQIVND (reference sequence). The length of the CDR3 is 16 residues. V lost 6 bases to trimming and J lost 0 bases, with 17 bases between them. The DNA for the CDR3 is TGTGCCAGTAGGGATGGGAACGCGGGGATGAACACTGAAGCTTTCTTT. Translation: CASRDGNAGMNTEAFF. The whole variable domain, remainder taken from reference TRBV19 and TRBJ1-1, is DGGITQSPKYLFRKEGQNVTLSCEQNLNHDAMYWYRQDPGQGLRLIYYSQIVNDFQKGDIAEGYSVSREKKESFPLTVTSAQKNPTAFYLCASRDGNAGMNTEAFFGQGTRLTVV.

This rearrangement joins TRBV7-6 to TRBJ2-7, with 8 bases identical to TRBD1. Germline CDR1 and CDR2: SGHVS and FNYEAQ. The CDR3 extends over 17 amino acids. The trim removed 5 bases at V and 2 bases at J, leaving 14 bases unmatched. CDR3 in amino acids: CASSRTPQGGGTYEQYF. The CDR3 bases are TGTGCCAGCAGCCGCACCCCACAGGGGGGAGGAACCTACGAGCAGTACTTC.

The table lists this clonotype with a count of one. Compared with germline, one end of the junction differs, possibly owing to a read error. The V gene is TRBV20-1, the J gene TRBJ1-1; no clear D gene. Germline V gene lookup returns CDR1 DFQATT and CDR2 SNEGSKA (reference sequence). The CDR3 sequence is 11 residues long. The CDR3 DNA reads TGCAGTGCGAAACGGGTCACTGGAGCTTTCTTT. It is translated as CSAKRVTGAFF.

The genes are TRBV9 and TRBJ1-2, with no clear D. Trimming took 0 bases from V and 2 from J, leaving 2 bases between them. The germline V gene encodes CDR1 SGDLS and CDR2 YYNGEE. The CDR3 totals 12 residues. CDR3 nucleotide sequence: TGTGCCAGCAGCGTAGGAAACTATGGCTACACCTTC. Amino acid sequence: CASSVGNYGYTF.

This clonotype has only a few counts. The chain joins TRBV28 to TRBJ2-5, with 9 bases fitting TRBD2. Germline V lookup: CDR1 MDHEN, CDR2 SYDVKM. The ends lost 3 bases at V and 4 bases at J; junction bases unmatched: 3. The CDR3 is made up of 14 amino acids. The CDR3 spells CASSFAGGRETQYF. The CDR3 DNA reads as TGTGCCAGCAGTTTCGCGGGGGGGAGAGAGACCCAGTACTTC.

As to this clonotype: The junction differs from germline at one of its ends, possibly a read error. CDR3 nucleotides: TGTGCCAGCAGCCCAGACAGGGGGCAGGTAAATTTT. Translated: CASSPDRGQVNF. The V call is TRBV6-1, the J call TRBJ1-5; TRBD1 aligns across 10 bases. The length of the CDR3 is 12 residues. In germline, CDR1 is MNHNS, CDR2 SASEGT.

A single count supports this clonotype. This chain joins TRBV7-2 and TRBJ1-2; D remains ambiguous. CDR1 is SGHTA and CDR2 is FQGNSA in the germline V gene. The V end lost 0 bases, the J end lost 4 bases, and 9 bases lay between the germline ends. The CDR3 spans 14 residues. The CDR3 DNA sequence: TGTGCCAGCAGCTTAGCCGGCCCTGGCTATGGCTACACCTTC. Translating gives CASSLAGPGYGYTF.

CDR3 amino acids: CASSHQDNEQYF. The CDR3 DNA reads TGTGCCAGTAGTCATCAGGACAACGAGCAGTACTTC. J is TRBJ2-7 and V is TRBV19, with D perhaps matching TRBD1 (5 bases). This CDR3 region has 12 residues. V dropped 5 bases and J dropped 5 bases, with 10 bases sitting between them. The germline CDR1 and CDR2 sequences are LNHDA and SQIVND (reference sequence).

Many counts were recorded for this clonotype. The rearrangement uses TRBV9 and TRBJ1-6; 7 bases agree with TRBD1. This CDR3 contains 14 residues. The V gene's germline CDR1 is SGDLS and CDR2 YYNGEE. V lost 2 bases, J lost 13 bases, and 9 bases stayed unmatched. CDR3 sequence: CASSVSGTETPLHF. DNA of the CDR3: TGTGCCAGCAGCGTGTCGGGGACAGAGACCCCCCTCCACTTT.

This clonotype appeared a single time. The V call is TRBV24-1, the J call TRBJ1-2, with D possibly matching TRBD1 (5 bases). Trimming stripped 7 bases from V and 8 bases from J, with 22 bases between. Germline V gives CDR1 KGHDR, CDR2 SFDVKD. This CDR3 spans 15 amino acids. CDR3 region: CATRRDCLLRGGYTF. DNA for the CDR3: TGTGCCACCAGACGGGACTGCCTCCTACGAGGAGGCTACACCTTC.

This clonotype was observed at least ten times. CDR3 in amino acids: CASSDQGSVGNTIYF. The CDR3 DNA is TGTGCCAGCAGCGACCAGGGTTCGGTCGGAAACACCATATATTTT. The V and J genes are TRBV7-9 and TRBJ1-3; TRBD1 might be the D (5 bases). V lost 5 bases to trimming and J lost 4 bases, with 15 bases between them. This CDR3 is built from 15 residues. Germline V gene lookup returns CDR1 SEHNR and CDR2 FQNEAQ (reference sequence).

The chain uses TRBV24-1 and TRBJ1-2; D perhaps matches TRBD1 (6 bases). From germline, CDR1 is KGHDR and CDR2 SFDVKD. The CDR3 is 16 amino acids. The germline V and J ends were trimmed by 8 bases and 3 bases, with 21 bases remaining between them. CDR3 DNA: TGTGCCACCAACGTAGGACAGAGGAGAGAAGACTATGGCTACACCTTC. It is translated as CATNVGQRREDYGYTF.

This clonotype was observed a handful of times. V is TRBV29-1 and J is TRBJ1-1, with D possibly matching TRBD1 (5 bases). Trimming shortened V by 4 bases and J by 0 bases, and 12 bases separated the two germline ends. Germline CDR1 reads SQVTM; CDR2 reads ANQGSEA. The CDR3 covers 14 residues. CDR3 sequence: CSVADGHLNTEAFF. In DNA form, the CDR3 reads TGCAGCGTTGCGGACGGACACTTGAACACTGAAGCTTTCTTT. Full variable domain (remainder filled in from reference TRBV29-1 and TRBJ1-1): SAVISQKPSRDICQRGTSLTIQCQVDSQVTMMFWYRQQPGQSLTLIATANQGSEATYESGFVIDKFPISRPNLTFSTLTVSNMSPEDSSIYLCSVADGHLNTEAFFGQGTRLTVV.

The chain carries TRBV15 and TRBJ1-1; no clear D gene. Trimming took off 1 base at V and 0 bases at J, with 6 bases between the two ends. The germline V gene has CDR1 LNHNV and CDR2 YYDKDF (reference sequence). The CDR3 is 14 residues long. CDR3 in amino acids: CATSRGEVNTEAFF. The CDR3 bases are TGTGCCACCAGCAGAGGCGAGGTGAACACTGAAGCTTTCTTT.

The chain carries TRBV4-1 and TRBJ2-7; TRBD2 matches 10 bases. The CDR3 has 15 residues. V trimming: 2 bases; J trimming: 2 bases; junction bases outside the gene matches: 3. The V gene's germline CDR1 is MGHRA and CDR2 YSYEKL. CDR3 region: CASSQTSGAPYEQYF. The CDR3 DNA is TGCGCCAGCAGCCAAACTAGCGGGGCACCCTACGAGCAGTACTTC.

The chain uses TRBV11-1 and TRBJ2-1; the D call may be TRBD1 or TRBD2 (5 bases each). CDR3 length equals 15 residues. CDR1 and CDR2 from the germline V gene are SGHAT and FQDESV (reference sequence). V was clipped by 5 bases and J by 5 bases, with 16 bases between them. CDR3 region: CASSVGLRGDNEQFF. For the CDR3, the DNA is TGTGCCAGCAGCGTAGGACTCAGAGGGGACAATGAGCAGTTCTTC.

This clonotype was observed a handful of times. The chain has TRBV7-3 and TRBJ1-2; D is possibly TRBD1 (6 bases). Trimming left V 5 bases short and J 2 bases short, with 9 bases between. Looked up from germline, CDR1 is SGHTA and CDR2 is FQGTGA. There are 13 residues in the CDR3. The CDR3 nucleotides read TGTGCCAGCAGCCCCGACAGGAACTATGGCTACACCTTC. Its translation: CASSPDRNYGYTF. The full variable domain, completed using reference TRBV7-3 and TRBJ1-2, is GAGVSQTPSNKVTEKGKYVELRCDPISGHTALYWYRQSLGQGPEFLIYFQGTGAADDSGLPNDRFFAVRPEGSVSTLKIQRTERGDSAVYLCASSPDRNYGYTFGSGTRLTVV.

This chain connects TRBV24-1 to TRBJ2-1, with 14 bases fitting TRBD2. CDR1 KGHDR and CDR2 SFDVKD come from the germline V gene. V shed 9 bases and J 8 bases; nucleotides not matched to a gene: 5. The CDR3 is 14 amino acids. The CDR3 reads CATGTSGSIYEQFF. In nucleotides, the CDR3 is TGTGCCACCGGGACTAGCGGGAGTATATATGAGCAGTTCTTC.

J is TRBJ2-3 and V is TRBV19; 10 bases are shared with TRBD2. The CDR3 has 17 amino acids. The V and J ends lost 3 bases and 3 bases, in that order; junction bases with no gene match: 9. The germline V gene has CDR1 LNHDA and CDR2 SQIVND (reference sequence). The CDR3 reads CASSIPTLAGETDTQYF. CDR3 sequence (DNA): TGTGCCAGTAGTATCCCTACTCTAGCGGGAGAGACAGATACGCAGTATTTT.

This clonotype was seen a few times. The rearrangement joins TRBV24-1 to TRBJ1-4, with unresolved D. The germline CDR1 and CDR2 sequences are KGHDR and SFDVKD. Trimming shortened V by 6 bases and J by 7 bases, and 14 bases separated the two germline ends. This CDR3 region has 14 residues. The CDR3 DNA reads TGTGCCACCAGTTCATCCGGGGTGGTTGAAAAACTGTTTTTT. Its translation is CATSSSGVVEKLFF.

The rearrangement links TRBV7-3 to TRBJ2-1; 8 nucleotides line up with TRBD2. Trimming removed 5 bases from V and 9 bases from J; junction bases left unmatched: 9. The length of the CDR3 is 14 residues. The V gene's germline CDR1 is SGHTA and CDR2 FQGTGA. Written as DNA, the CDR3 is TGTGCCAGCAGCCCATTAGCGGGGCCCTTTGAGCAGTTCTTC. Translation gives CASSPLAGPFEQFF.

This clonotype showed up many times. The rearrangement uses TRBV5-1 and TRBJ2-5; D uncertain. Germline loops: CDR1 SGHRS, CDR2 YFSETQ. This CDR3 has 13 amino acids. Trimming removed 4 bases from V and 4 bases from J, with 11 bases in between. CDR3 residues: CASSLNGRETQYF. Here the CDR3 DNA reads TGCGCCAGCAGCCTGAATGGCAGAGAGACCCAGTACTTC. Drawing the rest from reference TRBV5-1 and TRBJ2-5, the complete variable domain is KAGVTQTPRYLIKTRGQQVTLSCSPISGHRSVSWYQQTPGQGLQFLFEYFSETQRNKGNFPGRFSGRQFSNSRSEMNVSTLELGDSALYLCASSLNGRETQYFGPGTRLLVL.

This clonotype has at least ten counts. V and J are TRBV4-1 and TRBJ2-7, with D possibly being TRBD1 (5 bases). The V gene's germline CDR1 is MGHRA and CDR2 YSYEKL. The CDR3 loop spans 17 amino acids. The V and J ends lost 0 bases and 6 bases respectively, with 21 bases between them. The CDR3 nucleotides read TGCGCCAGCAGCCAAGATGGTATGGAGCAGGGATCTAGCGAGCAGTACTTC. This sequence encodes CASSQDGMEQGSSEQYF.

The rearrangement joins TRBV10-3 to TRBJ1-3, with TRBD1 as a possible D gene (6 bases). This CDR3 has 12 amino acids. Germline V gives CDR1 ENHRY, CDR2 SYGVKD. The V end lost 6 bases, the J end lost 3 bases, and 6 bases lay between the germline ends. CDR3 in amino acids: CAIRDSGNTIYF. CDR3 nucleotide sequence: TGTGCCATCAGGGACAGTGGAAACACCATATATTTT.

The genes are TRBV7-2 and TRBJ1-2, with D possibly matching TRBD1 (6 bases). Trimming stripped 3 bases from V and 7 bases from J, with 18 bases between. CDR1 and CDR2 from the germline V gene are SGHTA and FQGNSA. CDR3 length: 15 residues. The CDR3 sequence is CASSLSGQGMGGYTF. As DNA, the CDR3 is TGTGCCAGCAGCTTGTCGGGGCAGGGGATGGGTGGCTACACCTTC.

This clonotype was counted many times. This chain uses TRBV7-9 with TRBJ2-7; 8 nucleotides align to TRBD1. Germline V gives CDR1 SEHNR, CDR2 FQNEAQ (reference sequence). CDR3 length: 17 amino acids. V gave up 4 bases and J gave up 2 bases; unmatched junction bases: 13. The CDR3 is CASSSDRAGRRPYEQYF. Here the CDR3 DNA reads TGTGCCAGCAGCTCGGACAGGGCTGGCCGTAGACCCTACGAGCAGTACTTC.

Details on this clonotype: Given a much more abundant clone one base away, this may be a read error. V is TRBV3-1 and J is TRBJ2-3; 7 bases line up with TRBD2. V lost 0 bases and J lost 4; bases outside the gene matches: 7. Germline V lookup: CDR1 LGHDT, CDR2 YNNKEL (reference sequence). The CDR3 consists of 16 residues. CDR3: CASSQDSGSSADTQYF. In DNA form, the CDR3 reads TGTGCCAGCAGCCAAGATAGCGGGTCTAGCGCAGATACGCAGTATTTT.

The table lists this clonotype with a few counts. This rearrangement joins TRBV10-2 to TRBJ2-1, with D perhaps TRBD1 (6 bases). CDR1 is WSHSY and CDR2 is SAAADI in the germline V gene. CDR3 length equals 15 residues. The V and J ends lost 3 bases and 5 bases respectively, with 14 bases between them. The chain's CDR3 is CASSEHGQRNNEQFF. The CDR3 DNA reads as TGCGCCAGCAGTGAACATGGACAGCGAAACAATGAGCAGTTCTTC.

This clonotype was found many times. V is TRBV9 and J is TRBJ1-4; D gene unclear. The ends were cut back, 1 base at V and 14 bases at J, with 15 bases in the middle. CDR1 is SGDLS, CDR2 YYNGEE, per germline. The CDR3 is 13 residues long. CDR3 DNA: TGTGCCAGCAGCGTAAATCAGAGAGGCTGGCTGTTTTTT. Residues: CASSVNQRGWLFF.